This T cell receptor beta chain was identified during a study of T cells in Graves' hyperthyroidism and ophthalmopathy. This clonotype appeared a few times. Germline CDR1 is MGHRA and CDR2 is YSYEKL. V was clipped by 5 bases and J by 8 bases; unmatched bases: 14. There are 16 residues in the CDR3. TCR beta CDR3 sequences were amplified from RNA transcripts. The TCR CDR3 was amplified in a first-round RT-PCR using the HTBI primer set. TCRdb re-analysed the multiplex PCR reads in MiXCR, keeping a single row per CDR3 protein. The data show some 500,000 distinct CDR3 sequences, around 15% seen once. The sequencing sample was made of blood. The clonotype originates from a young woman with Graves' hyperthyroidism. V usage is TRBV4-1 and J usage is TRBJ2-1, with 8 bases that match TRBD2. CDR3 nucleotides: TGCGCCAGCAGCATACGAACGGGAGGGCTGAGGGATGAGCAGTTCTTC. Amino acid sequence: CASSIRTGGLRDEQFF.